The clone carrying this TCR beta chain was seen a single time. TCRdb's copy holds only in-frame clones and misses some; the assay was immunoSEQ multiplex PCR. The sample shows about 170,000 clones, 90% to 95% of them seen only once. The length of the CDR3 is 14 residues. V lost 3 bases and J 0 bases, leaving 8 bases between the germline ends. Germline values: CDR1 ENHRY, CDR2 SYGVKD. These data originate in a study of control samples from healthy donors and cancer patients. J is TRBJ2-5 and V is TRBV10-3; perhaps TRBD1 as D (6 bases). Specimen: blood. This receptor was identified in a woman in her sixties or seventies in good health. CDR3 sequence reads: CAISERDNQETQYF. In DNA, the CDR3 is TGTGCCATCAGTGAACGGGACAACCAAGAGACCCAGTACTTC.